The clone carrying this TCR beta chain has just a few counts. Antigen: not known. V was shortened by 2 bases and J by 0 bases, with 14 bases between the two germline ends. Germline V gene sequence: CDR1 DFQATT, CDR2 SNEGSKA (reference sequence). The CDR3 has 15 amino acids. These data come from a study of post-analysis software for immune sequencing data. Study background: Included among the disease courses, which were recorded for the cohort, were relapsing-remitting, secondary progressive and progressive-relapsing multiple sclerosis. Study-wide points: TRBV segments more frequent in patients than in controls numbered five and included TRBV5-6, TRBV5-1 and TRBV20-1. Patients with multiple sclerosis recorded significantly lower normalized Chao1 diversity than controls, the study found. Samples sharing a preparation batch grouped tightly together when assessed by F measure.

Prepared TCR beta cDNA libraries contained unique molecular identifiers. TCRdb reprocessed the PCR reads with MiXCR, giving one entry per CDR3 protein. The repertoire holds about 760,000 distinct CDR3 sequences, with 25% to 30% as singletons. Sequenced: blood. This sequence originates from a girl under 18 with multiple sclerosis. V gene TRBV20-1 combines with J gene TRBJ2-7; tentatively, D is TRBD2 (6 bases). This CDR3 reads CSARPPGGISYEQYF. CDR3 DNA: TGCAGTGCTAGACCCCCTGGCGGGATCTCCTACGAGCAGTACTTC.